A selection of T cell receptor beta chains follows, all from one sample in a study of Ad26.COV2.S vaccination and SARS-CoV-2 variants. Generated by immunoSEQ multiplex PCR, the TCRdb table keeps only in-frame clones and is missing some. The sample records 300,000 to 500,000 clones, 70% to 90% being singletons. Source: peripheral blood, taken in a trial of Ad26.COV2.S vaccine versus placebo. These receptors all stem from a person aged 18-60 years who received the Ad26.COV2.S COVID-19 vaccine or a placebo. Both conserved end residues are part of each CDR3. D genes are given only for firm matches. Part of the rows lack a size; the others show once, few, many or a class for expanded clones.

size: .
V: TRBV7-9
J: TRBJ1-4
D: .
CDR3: CASSLGQAVDEKLFF
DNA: TGTGCCAGCAGCTTAGGACAGGCCGTTGACGAAAAACTGTTTTTT

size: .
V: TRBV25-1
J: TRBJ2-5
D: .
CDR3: CASSEFPYAGETQYF
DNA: TGTGCCAGCAGTGAATTCCCCTACGCGGGAGAGACCCAGTACTTC

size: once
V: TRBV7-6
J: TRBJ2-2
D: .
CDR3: CASWGIAANTGELFF
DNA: TGTGCCAGCTGGGGAATAGCGGCGAACACCGGGGAGCTGTTTTTT

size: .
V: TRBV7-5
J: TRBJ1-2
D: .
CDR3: CVRSSGQRNYGYTF
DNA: TGTGTCAGAAGCAGCGGACAGCGCAACTATGGCTACACCTTC

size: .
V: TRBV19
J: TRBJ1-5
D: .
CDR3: CASSRPNQPQHF
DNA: TGTGCCAGTAGTCGACCCAATCAGCCCCAGCATTTT

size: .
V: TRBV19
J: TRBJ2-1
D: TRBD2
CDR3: CASSRGTSGNNEQFF
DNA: TGTGCCAGTAGTCGGGGGACTAGCGGGAACAATGAGCAGTTCTTC

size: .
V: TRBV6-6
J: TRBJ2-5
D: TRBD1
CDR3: CASSPRGQGAPSLRRGETQYF
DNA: TGTGCCAGCAGTCCCCGAGGACAGGGGGCTCCTTCGCTCCGTCGGGGAGAGACCCAGTACTTC

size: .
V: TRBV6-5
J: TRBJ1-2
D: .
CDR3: CASSYSGRMLGYTF
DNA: TGTGCCAGCAGTTACTCGGGCAGGATGTTGGGCTACACCTTC

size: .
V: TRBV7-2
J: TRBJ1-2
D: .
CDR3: CASSPYRQGAGYTF
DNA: TGTGCCAGCAGCCCCTATCGTCAGGGAGCTGGCTACACCTTC

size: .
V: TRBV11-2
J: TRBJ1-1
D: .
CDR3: CASSKGGGGTEAFF
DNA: TGTGCCAGCAGTAAGGGTGGGGGAGGGACTGAAGCTTTCTTT

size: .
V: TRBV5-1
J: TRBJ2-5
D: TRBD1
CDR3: CASSNEVQGAFGQETQYF
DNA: TGCGCCAGCAGCAATGAGGTGCAGGGGGCATTTGGGCAAGAGACCCAGTACTTC

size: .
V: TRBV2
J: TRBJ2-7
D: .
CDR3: CASREPGQSYEQYF
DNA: TGTGCCAGCAGGGAACCTGGACAGTCGTACGAGCAGTACTTC

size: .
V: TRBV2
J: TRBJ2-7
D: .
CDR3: CASIRGYEQYF
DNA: TGTGCCAGCATTAGGGGATACGAGCAGTACTTC

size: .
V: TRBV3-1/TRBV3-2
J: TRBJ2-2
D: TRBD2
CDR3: CASSRSGDTGELFF
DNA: TGTGCCAGCAGCCGTAGCGGGGACACCGGGGAGCTGTTTTTT

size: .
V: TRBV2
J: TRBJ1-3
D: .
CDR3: CASHMVGSSGNTIYF
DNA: TGTGCCAGCCATATGGTGGGATCCTCTGGAAACACCATATATTTT

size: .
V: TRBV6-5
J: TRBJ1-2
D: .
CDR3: CASSWGPRFYGYTF
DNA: TGTGCCAGCAGCTGGGGACCTAGATTCTATGGCTACACCTTC

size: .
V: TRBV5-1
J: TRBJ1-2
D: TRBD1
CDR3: CASSLTGTDEGYTF
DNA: TGCGCCAGCAGCTTGACCGGGACAGACGAAGGCTACACCTTC

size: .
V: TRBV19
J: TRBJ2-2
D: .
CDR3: CASSIVVAGELFF
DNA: TGTGCCAGTAGTATAGTAGTGGCTGGGGAGCTGTTTTTT

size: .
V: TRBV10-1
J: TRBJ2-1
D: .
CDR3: CASSDPDWVLYNEQFF
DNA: TGCGCCAGCAGCGACCCAGACTGGGTCCTCTACAATGAGCAGTTCTTC

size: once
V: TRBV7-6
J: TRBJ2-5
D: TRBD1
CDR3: CASRSRDSHQETQYF
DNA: TGTGCCAGCAGGTCCCGGGACAGCCACCAAGAGACCCAGTACTTC

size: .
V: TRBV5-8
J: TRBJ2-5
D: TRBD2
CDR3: CASSPAGGLVETQYF
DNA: TGTGCCAGCAGCCCTGCGGGGGGCCTTGTGGAGACCCAGTACTTC

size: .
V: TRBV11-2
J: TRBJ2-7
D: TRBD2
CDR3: CASTSSGGNYEQYF
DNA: TGTGCCAGCACCTCTAGCGGGGGGAACTACGAGCAGTACTTC

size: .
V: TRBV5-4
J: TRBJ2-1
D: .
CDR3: CASSSAARVVNEQFF
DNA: TGTGCCAGCAGCTCCGCGGCAAGGGTCGTCAATGAGCAGTTCTTC

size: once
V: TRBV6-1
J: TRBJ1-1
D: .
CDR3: CASSELPRDTEAFF
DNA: TGTGCCAGCAGTGAACTACCCCGTGACACTGAAGCTTTCTTT

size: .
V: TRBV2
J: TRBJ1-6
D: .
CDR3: CASSDDGWSF
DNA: TGTGCCAGCAGTGATGACGGATGGTCCTTT

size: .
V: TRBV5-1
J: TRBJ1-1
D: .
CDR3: CASSSGRTNTEAFF
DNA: TGCGCCAGCAGCTCCGGACGTACGAACACTGAAGCTTTCTTT

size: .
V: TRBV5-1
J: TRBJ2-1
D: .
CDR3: CASSLQLNNEQFF
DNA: TGCGCCAGCAGCTTGCAGCTGAACAATGAGCAGTTCTTC

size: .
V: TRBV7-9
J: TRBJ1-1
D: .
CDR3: CASSLVSDSEAFF
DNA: TGTGCCAGCAGCTTAGTTTCGGACAGTGAAGCTTTCTTT

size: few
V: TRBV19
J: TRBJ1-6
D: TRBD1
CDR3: CATSDRGSSPLHF
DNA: TGTGCCACCTCGGACAGGGGAAGCTCACCCCTCCACTTT

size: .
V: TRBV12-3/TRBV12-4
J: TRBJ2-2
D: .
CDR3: CASTSGSAGELFF
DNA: TGTGCCAGCACCTCGGGCAGCGCCGGGGAGCTGTTTTTT

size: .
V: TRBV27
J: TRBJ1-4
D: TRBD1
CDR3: CASSLFGTGAATNEKLFF
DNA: TGTGCCAGCAGTTTATTTGGGACAGGGGCTGCAACTAATGAAAAACTGTTTTTT

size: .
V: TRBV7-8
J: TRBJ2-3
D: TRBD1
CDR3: CASSRSRDRGTDTQYF
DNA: TGTGCCAGCAGCCGCTCCAGGGACAGGGGTACAGATACGCAGTATTTT

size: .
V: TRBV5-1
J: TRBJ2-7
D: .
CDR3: CASSLGAGASYEQYF
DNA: TGCGCCAGCAGCTTGGGTGCGGGGGCTTCCTACGAGCAGTACTTC

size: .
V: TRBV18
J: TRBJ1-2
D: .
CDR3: CASSPAGPPVRSGYTF
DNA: TGTGCCAGCTCACCTGCGGGACCCCCAGTCAGAAGTGGCTACACCTTC

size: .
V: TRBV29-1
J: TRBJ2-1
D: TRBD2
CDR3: CSAGSGGSYNEQFF
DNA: TGCAGCGCCGGTAGCGGGGGCTCCTACAATGAGCAGTTCTTC

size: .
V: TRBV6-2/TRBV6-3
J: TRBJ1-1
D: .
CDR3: CASSYDWGGTEAFF
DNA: TGTGCCAGCAGTTACGACTGGGGCGGCACTGAAGCTTTCTTT

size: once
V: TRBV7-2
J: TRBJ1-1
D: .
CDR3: CASSLFLSALRYTEAFF
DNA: TGTGCCAGCAGCTTATTTCTTTCAGCGTTGAGGTACACTGAAGCTTTCTTT

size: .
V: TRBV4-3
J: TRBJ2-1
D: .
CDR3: CASSQDLGAVVFF
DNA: TGCGCCAGCAGCCAAGACTTAGGGGCAGTTGTGTTCTTC

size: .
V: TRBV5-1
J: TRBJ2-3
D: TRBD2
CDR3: CASSEGTSHLTDTQYF
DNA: TGCGCCAGCAGCGAAGGGACTAGCCATCTCACAGATACGCAGTATTTT

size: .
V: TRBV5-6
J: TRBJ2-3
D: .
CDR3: CASSLVAADTQYF
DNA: TGTGCCAGCAGCTTGGTGGCGGCAGATACGCAGTATTTT

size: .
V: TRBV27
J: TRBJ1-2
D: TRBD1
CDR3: CASSRTGWYYGYTF
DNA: TGTGCCAGCAGTCGGACAGGGTGGTACTATGGCTACACCTTC

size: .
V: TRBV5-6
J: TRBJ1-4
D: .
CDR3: CASSSPGHEKLFF
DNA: TGTGCCAGCAGTTCGCCGGGACACGAAAAACTGTTTTTT

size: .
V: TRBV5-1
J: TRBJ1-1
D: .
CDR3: CASSLQGHLAFF
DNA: TGCGCCAGCAGCTTGCAGGGACATCTGGCTTTCTTT

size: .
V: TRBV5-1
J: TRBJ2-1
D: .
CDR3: CASSLFVGQSYNEQFF
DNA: TGCGCCAGCAGCTTGTTTGTAGGACAGAGTTACAATGAGCAGTTCTTC

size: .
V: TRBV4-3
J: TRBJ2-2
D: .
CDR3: CASSQEGSGGGTGELFF
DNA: TGCGCCAGCAGCCAAGAGGGATCAGGGGGAGGCACCGGGGAGCTGTTTTTT

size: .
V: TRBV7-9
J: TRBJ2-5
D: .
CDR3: CASGVGSGPWETQYF
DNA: TGTGCCAGCGGAGTGGGGTCGGGCCCTTGGGAGACCCAGTACTTC

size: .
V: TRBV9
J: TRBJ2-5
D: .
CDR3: CASSLQGGTQYF
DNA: TGTGCCAGCAGCCTCCAGGGCGGGACCCAGTACTTC

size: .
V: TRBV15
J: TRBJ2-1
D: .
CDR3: CATGLGGPYNEQFF
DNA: TGTGCCACAGGGTTGGGGGGACCTTACAATGAGCAGTTCTTC